The 21 T cell receptor beta chains below come from one sample, sequenced in a study of CD8+ T cells in alopecia areata. The treatment was: oral pan-JAK inhibitor, 5-10 mg twice daily. Investigators isolated RNA and reverse transcribed it into cDNA to act as the sequencing template. Sequenced by immunoSEQ multiplex PCR; TCRdb stores in-frame clones only, minus some. The data hold over 150,000 clones, with approximately 57% observed a single time. The sequencing used CD4+ T cells sorted from blood, collected at week 24, from a patient treated with tofacitinib. The receptors derive from a human donor with alopecia areata.

The chain uses TRBV5-4 and TRBJ2-1; D is unresolved. CDR3 size: 11 residues. V lost 5 bases and J 5 bases, leaving 5 bases between the germline ends. The germline V gene has CDR1 SGHNT and CDR2 YYREEE (reference sequence). The CDR3 DNA sequence: TGTGCCAGCAGGAATAACAATGAGCAGTTCTTC. It codes for CASRNNNEQFF.

The chain joins TRBV4-1 to TRBJ2-2; 9 bases align to TRBD1. CDR3 size: 19 residues. Germline V gene lookup returns CDR1 MGHRA and CDR2 YSYEKL. The V segment lost 7 bases and the J segment 1 base; nucleotides outside the gene matches: 16. DNA of the CDR3: TGCGCCAGCACAAACAGGGGGCCGACTCAAGCCATGAACACCGGGGAGCTGTTTTTT. Translation: CASTNRGPTQAMNTGELFF.

This clone has only one observation. J is TRBJ2-2 and V is TRBV2; D remains ambiguous. Germline CDR1 is SNHLY and CDR2 is FYNNEI. This CDR3 is 17 amino acids long. The ends were cut back, 0 bases at V and 0 bases at J, with 11 bases in the middle. The CDR3 nucleotides are TGTGCCAGCAGTGAAGCCGGTAGGGCTTCGAACACCGGGGAGCTGTTTTTT. Protein: CASSEAGRASNTGELFF.

The gene calls are TRBV29-1 and TRBJ1-2; the D gene is possibly TRBD1 (5 bases). Trimming removed 4 bases from V and 3 bases from J, with 15 bases in between. This CDR3 is built from 14 residues. Germline lookup yields CDR1 SQVTM and CDR2 ANQGSEA. Here the CDR3 DNA reads TGCAGCGTTGTTACTCAGGGACGATACTATGGCTACACCTTC. It specifies CSVVTQGRYYGYTF.

There are a few counts of this clone. The chain uses TRBV4-1 and TRBJ2-6, with D uncertain. The CDR3 is made up of 17 amino acids. Between the trimmed V and J ends, which lost 0 bases and 0 bases, there was a span of 9 bases. The germline V gene encodes CDR1 MGHRA and CDR2 YSYEKL. The DNA of the CDR3 is TGCGCCAGCAGCCAAGATCTGGACGGCTCTGGGGCCAACGTCCTGACTTTC. It specifies CASSQDLDGSGANVLTF.

There are a few counts of this clone. The identical CDR3 is also encoded by other nucleotide sequences in the sample. J is TRBJ2-1 and V is TRBV29-1; D gene ambiguous. The length of the CDR3 is 13 residues. V lost 5 bases and J 0 bases, leaving 8 bases between the germline ends. Germline values: CDR1 SQVTM, CDR2 ANQGSEA. The CDR3 region is CSVSSSSYNEQFF. CDR3 nucleotide sequence: TGCAGCGTTTCATCAAGCTCCTACAATGAGCAGTTCTTC.

This chain links TRBV2 with TRBJ1-5, with D possibly being TRBD1 (6 bases). In germline, CDR1 is SNHLY, CDR2 FYNNEI. Trimming took 7 bases from V and 8 from J, leaving 12 bases between them. This CDR3 is built from 12 residues. CDR3 sequence reads: CASNQNREPQHF. The CDR3 region has the DNA TGTGCCAGCAATCAAAACAGGGAGCCCCAGCATTTT.

This clone has only a few counts. The J gene is TRBJ1-5, the V gene TRBV10-3, with a possible D match to TRBD1 (5 bases). This CDR3 comprises 16 residues. The germline CDR1 and CDR2 sequences are ENHRY and SYGVKD. The V end was cut by 6 bases, the J end by 2 bases, with 17 bases between. The CDR3 loop is CAISRGAHAGNQPQHF. The CDR3 bases are TGTGCCATCAGCCGAGGGGCTCACGCGGGCAATCAGCCCCAGCATTTT.

This clone was counted only a few times. The genes are TRBV6-6 and TRBJ2-7; D is unclear. The CDR3 contains 15 residues. V dropped 4 bases and J dropped 0 bases, with 13 bases sitting between them. Per germline, CDR1 MNHNY and CDR2 SVGAGI (reference sequence). DNA for the CDR3: TGTGCCAGCAGTTCAGCCTCGTCCGGCTCCTACGAGCAGTACTTC. This gives the protein CASSSASSGSYEQYF.

This clone has just a few counts. Other DNA sequences in the sample encode the same CDR3. V usage is TRBV29-1 and J usage is TRBJ1-1, with 9 bases identical to TRBD1. The CDR3 runs to 12 residues. The germline V gene has CDR1 SQVTM and CDR2 ANQGSEA. The J segment lost 1 base and the V segment lost 6 bases, leaving 0 bases of the junction unmatched. The CDR3 loop is CSVGQGNTEAFF. The CDR3 nucleotides read TGCAGCGTGGGACAGGGGAACACTGAAGCTTTCTTT.

The genes are TRBV29-1 and TRBJ1-2, with 7 positions matching TRBD1. The CDR3 totals 12 residues. Germline V lookup: CDR1 SQVTM, CDR2 ANQGSEA. V shed 7 bases, J shed 2 bases, and the junction held 4 bases outside the gene matches. The CDR3 is CSGTQGNYGYTF. The CDR3 nucleotides are TGCAGCGGTACACAGGGGAACTATGGCTACACCTTC.

The table lists this clone with a few counts. The chain combines TRBV27 with TRBJ1-5; D may be TRBD1 (6 bases). Germline CDR1 MNHEY, CDR2 SMNVEV (reference sequence). Deletions cut 6 bases from V and 8 bases from J, with 14 bases between. This CDR3 region has 13 residues. The CDR3 DNA follows: TGTGCCAGCAGCTTACAGGGTGTCGAGCCCCAGCATTTT. Its protein is CASSLQGVEPQHF.

This clone was counted only a few times. This chain connects TRBV7-9 to TRBJ2-5, with 7 bases that match TRBD1. CDR3 length: 14 residues. V dropped 6 bases and J dropped 4; count of bases not matched to a gene: 8. From germline, CDR1 is SEHNR and CDR2 FQNEAQ (reference sequence). CDR3 protein: CASSPTGEGETQYF. The CDR3 region has the DNA TGTGCCAGCAGTCCAACAGGGGAAGGAGAGACCCAGTACTTC.

The J gene is TRBJ1-6, the V gene TRBV19, with 8 bases that match TRBD1. J was trimmed by 7 bases and V by 5 bases; bases with no gene match: 10. Germline loops: CDR1 LNHDA, CDR2 SQIVND (reference sequence). This CDR3 spans 16 amino acids. In DNA, the CDR3 is TGTGCCAGTAGTCTTACCGGACAGGGCCGGAATTCACCCCTCCACTTT. Translating it yields CASSLTGQGRNSPLHF.

V is TRBV25-1 and J is TRBJ2-5, with a possible D match to TRBD2 (7 bases). The CDR3 extends over 18 amino acids. V lost 1 base and J 0 bases, leaving 18 bases between the germline ends. CDR1 and CDR2 (germline): MGHDK, SYGVNS. CDR3 coding DNA: TGTGCCAGCAGTGAATTGCGGGGGCCCAACCAGTACCAAGAGACCCAGTACTTC. Amino acid sequence: CASSELRGPNQYQETQYF.

The CDR3 spells CAIRTGTDYGYTF. CDR3 DNA: TGTGCCATCAGGACCGGGACAGACTATGGCTACACCTTC. J is TRBJ1-2 and V is TRBV10-3; 7 bases align to TRBD1. V gave up 6 bases and J gave up 3 bases; unmatched junction bases: 4. The CDR3 loop spans 13 amino acids. Per germline, CDR1 ENHRY and CDR2 SYGVKD.

The V gene is TRBV5-1, the J gene TRBJ2-1, with D possibly called TRBD1 or TRBD2 (5 bases each). Germline V lookup: CDR1 SGHRS, CDR2 YFSETQ. Trimming stripped 7 bases from V and 5 bases from J, with 19 bases between. This CDR3 has 15 amino acids. The CDR3 nucleotides are TGCGCCAGCCGTGAGGACCCGGGACGACACAATGAGCAGTTCTTC. Protein sequence: CASREDPGRHNEQFF.

This clone was counted only a few times. The chain combines TRBV29-1 with TRBJ1-2; D remains unclear. Germline V gene sequence: CDR1 SQVTM, CDR2 ANQGSEA. The CDR3 is 12 amino acids. V lost 7 bases to trimming and J lost 10 bases, with 19 bases between them. This CDR3 reads CSARRLASDYTF. CDR3 coding DNA: TGCAGCGCCCGCCGGTTGGCCAGTGACTACACCTTC.

The chain couples TRBV18 to TRBJ1-2, with D possibly being TRBD1 (6 bases). CDR3 length equals 13 residues. Germline V CDR1 and CDR2: KGHSH, LQKENI. V lost 6 bases and J lost 4, with 12 bases in between. The CDR3 DNA is TGTGCCAGCTCTGGGGACAAAGTCTATGGCTACACCTTC. Its protein product is CASSGDKVYGYTF.

The chain couples TRBV29-1 to TRBJ2-3; D gene ambiguous. The CDR3 runs 13 residues. CDR1 is SQVTM and CDR2 is ANQGSEA in the germline V gene. V shed 3 bases and J shed 0 bases, with 7 bases lying between them. Written as DNA, the CDR3 is TGCAGCGTTGAGTCTCCTAGCACAGATACGCAGTATTTT. Translating it yields CSVESPSTDTQYF.

This clone came up a few times. The rearrangement links TRBV5-1 to TRBJ2-6; D could derive from TRBD1 or TRBD2 (5 bases each). The V and J ends lost 0 bases and 0 bases respectively, with 13 bases between them. Germline-derived CDR1 and CDR2 are SGHRS and YFSETQ. The CDR3 extends over 18 amino acids. The CDR3 bases are TGCGCCAGCAGCTTGGGGCCCGGGACGTTCTCTGGGGCCAACGTCCTGACTTTC. Protein sequence: CASSLGPGTFSGANVLTF.